Listed here is a single T cell receptor (beta chain). This specimen comes from a study of cytomegalovirus exposure and HLA in healthy donors. The overall study: As an earlier analysis found, roughly 180 million T cells yielded about 120 million unique TCR beta sequences.

Vbeta (60) and Jbeta (13) primers were used in the PCR. Assay used: immunoSEQ multiplex PCR; TCRdb lists only in-frame clones, some missing. This sample carries about 180,000 clones, over 60% of them seen once, and the ten largest clones take roughly 6%. Germline values: CDR1 SEHNR, CDR2 FQNEAQ (reference sequence). This CDR3 contains 16 residues. V trimming: 3 bases; J trimming: 2 bases; junction bases outside the gene matches: 5. This TCR came from a man aged 35 to 55 in good health and CMV-seropositive. This sequence joins TRBV7-9 and TRBJ2-3; the match to TRBD2 covers 10 bases. Sequencing was done on a sample of PBMCs. The CDR3 region has the DNA TGTGCCAGCAGCTTTCCAGCGGGAGGGATCACAGATACGCAGTATTTT. Translating it yields CASSFPAGGITDTQYF.